The clone carrying this TCR beta chain is medium-sized within its sample. Its antigen is unknown. The template was genomic DNA from peripheral blood, not RNA. TRB rearrangements spanning V, D and J were amplified using mixed TRB-A/B primers. A single record per CDR3 protein comes from TCRdb applying MiXCR to the multiplex PCR reads. The sample carries 2,000 to 2,500 distinct CDR3 sequences, around a quarter recorded once. These data come from a study of T cell repertoires in aging, cancer and after chemotherapy. Regarding the study as a whole: Immunological memory after chemotherapy cannot be judged from the repertoire data.

Sequenced input: blood. The origin of this receptor is a human donor with a solid tumor.

CDR3 DNA: TGTGCCTGGAGTGTAGGCAGGGGGCGATCGATCGGGCAGTACTTC. This translates into CAWSVGRGRSIGQYF. V usage is TRBV30 and J usage is TRBJ2-7; TRBD1 matches 8 bases. The CDR3 has 15 amino acids. Germline CDR1 GTSNPN, CDR2 SVGIG (reference sequence). Trimming cost V 0 bases and J 9 bases; bases outside gene matches: 13.